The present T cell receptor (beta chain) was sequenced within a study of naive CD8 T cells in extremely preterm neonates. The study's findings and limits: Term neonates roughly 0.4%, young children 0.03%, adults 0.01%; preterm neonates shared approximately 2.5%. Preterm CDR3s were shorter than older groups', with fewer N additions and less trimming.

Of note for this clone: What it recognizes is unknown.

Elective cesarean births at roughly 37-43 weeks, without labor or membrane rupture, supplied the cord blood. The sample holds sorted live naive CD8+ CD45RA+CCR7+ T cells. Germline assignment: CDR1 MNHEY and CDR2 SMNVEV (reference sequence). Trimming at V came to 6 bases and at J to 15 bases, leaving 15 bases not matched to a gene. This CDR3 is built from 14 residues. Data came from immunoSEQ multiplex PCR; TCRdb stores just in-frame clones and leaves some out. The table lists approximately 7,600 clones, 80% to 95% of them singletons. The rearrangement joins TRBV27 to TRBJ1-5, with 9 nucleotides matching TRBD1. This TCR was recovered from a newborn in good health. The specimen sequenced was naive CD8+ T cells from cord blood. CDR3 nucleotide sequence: TGTGCCAGCAGCACCACAGGGGGCGCCGATCCCTGGCATTTT. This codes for CASSTTGGADPWHF.